The 3 T cell receptor beta chains listed next were all sequenced from one sample in a study of memory CD4+ T cells and cytomegalovirus serostatus (dated by TCRdb to between 2018 and 2021). A FACSAria II was used to sort memory CD4+ T cells, defined as single viable CD3+CD4+CD8-CD45RO+ cells. Libraries came from the immunoSEQ multiplex PCR assay. This immuneACCESS table, as held by TCRdb, lists in-frame sequences with V and J called but not all clones. Of the missing ones, under half trace to an unresolved V gene in checked studies; the others have no known cause. The sample includes about 57,000 clones, with less than 80% observed a single time. 0.82% of the sample belongs to the ten largest clones. What was sequenced was memory CD4+ T cells from blood. These TCRs come from an adult in good health and CMV-seronegative.

The chain couples TRBV4-1 to TRBJ2-2; 7 bases match TRBD2. This CDR3 comprises 19 residues. V was clipped by 1 base and J by 2 bases; unmatched bases: 13. Germline V gene data show CDR1 as MGHRA and CDR2 as YSYEKL. The DNA for the CDR3 is TGCGCCAGCAGCCAAGGGGCAAGGGGCGGGAGTAGAAACACCGGGGAGCTGTTTTTT. This encodes CASSQGARGGSRNTGELFF.

This clone was counted a single time. The J gene is TRBJ1-1, the V gene TRBV2; a weak D match, TRBD1 (5 bases). Trimming removed 7 bases at V and 0 bases at J, with 15 bases between. CDR3 length: 15 amino acids. Germline V gene sequence: CDR1 SNHLY, CDR2 FYNNEI. The CDR3 is CASIRELGVNTEAFF. CDR3 coding DNA: TGTGCCAGCATCCGCGAGCTAGGGGTGAACACTGAAGCTTTCTTT.

The gene calls are TRBV14 and TRBJ1-4; TRBD1 matches at 7 bases. The CDR3 loop spans 16 amino acids. Germline CDR1 and CDR2: SGHDN and FVKESK. The trim removed 4 bases at V and 8 bases at J, leaving 13 bases unmatched. The CDR3 sequence is CASSPQPTGRGEKLFF. CDR3 coding DNA: TGTGCCAGCAGCCCTCAACCGACAGGGAGGGGAGAAAAACTGTTTTTT.